These 3 T cell receptor beta chains share one sample of origin, sequenced in a study of CD8 T cells in ankylosing spondylitis. TCRdb called the 5' RACE reads again in MiXCR, with one record for every CDR3 protein. The repertoire holds around 210,000 distinct CDR3 sequences, with less than 9.5% as singletons. The specimen sequenced was blood, either unsorted or a sorted T cell fraction (not recorded which). All receptors derive from a female donor with ankylosing spondylitis or in good health (not recorded which).

The genes are TRBV7-2 and TRBJ1-5, with no clear D. CDR3 length equals 13 residues. The ends were cut back, 5 bases at V and 5 bases at J, with 10 bases in the middle. Germline CDR1 SGHTA, CDR2 FQGNSA. This CDR3 is CASSPRYDQPQHF. The CDR3 DNA reads TGTGCCAGCAGCCCCCGGTATGATCAGCCCCAGCATTTT.

In regard to this clonotype: This sequence may be a read error, since a much larger clone differs from it by one base. The chain employs TRBV7-3 and TRBJ2-6; D possibly matches TRBD1 or TRBD2 (5 bases each). Germline CDR1 and CDR2: SGHTA and FQGTGA. CDR3 length: 18 amino acids. Here the CDR3 DNA reads TGTGCCAGCAGCTTAAAGTTAGGACTGCACTCTGGGGCCAACGTCCCGACTTTC. Translated: CASSLKLGLHSGANVPTF.

The chain links TRBV7-2 to TRBJ1-2; TRBD1 agrees at 7 bases. CDR3 size: 14 residues. V shed 2 bases and J 6 bases; nucleotides not matched to a gene: 6. Germline V CDR1 and CDR2: SGHTA, FQGNSA. The CDR3 loop reads CASSLPGGSHGYTF. For the CDR3, the DNA is TGTGCCAGCAGCTTACCAGGGGGTTCCCATGGCTACACCTTC. Using reference TRBV7-2 and TRBJ1-2 for the parts outside the CDR3, the full variable domain is GAGVSQSPSNKVTEKGKDVELRCDPISGHTALYWYRQSLGQGLEFLIYFQGNSAPDKSGLPSDRFSAERTGGSVSTLTIQRTQQEDSAVYLCASSLPGGSHGYTFGSGTRLTVV.